This section outlines one TCR beta chain sequence together with its context. This clonotype has at least ten counts. Its antigen is unknown. Base-call qualities are not available, and no considerably larger clone is one nucleotide away. The time point label, as the study defines it: blood at routine non-recurrence follow-up after resection. TCR sequencing used whole RNA extracted from tumor and nontumor lung tissue, or from cryopreserved PBMC samples, without cell sorting. Only patients with enough RNA available from two or more tumor regions were chosen for TCR sequencing. The protocol used for the library was 5' RACE. TCRdb names NextSeq 500 as the instrument used. To allow correction of PCR and sequencing errors, the TCR library protocol tagged every TCR cDNA molecule with a unique molecular identifier. The study's own analysis went as follows. TCR identification, UMI-based error correction and CDR3 extraction were all carried out with Decombinator tools. TCRs above a frequency of 2 per 1,000, corresponding to the top 1% of the tumor frequency distribution, were defined as expanded. Renyi diversity was computed with the R vegan package after each repertoire had been subsampled 100 times to 5,000 TCRs. CDR3 similarity networks were constructed using string-kernel similarity of amino acid triplets, with links drawn between CDR3s whose pairwise similarity was above 0.82. Using fastp at Q25 and MiXCR, TCRdb reprocessed the public reads and kept productive beta chains. Identical CDR3 protein sequences are pooled into one entry, listed with their most common genes and DNA. What appears here as the V and J calls and clone size reflects TCRdb's work, not the paper's. The sample table shows more than 25,000 distinct CDR3 sequences, and more than 4.5% are seen once. The top ten clonotypes cover about 24% of the sample.

These data are taken from a study of spatial heterogeneity in lung cancer (dated 2019 in TCRdb). About the investigation overall: Samples were obtained from approximately 76 patients with early-stage, untreated non-small cell lung cancer from the lung TRACERx cohort. At surgery, both alpha and beta chains were TCR-sequenced in about 200 tumor regions, approximately 64 matched nontumor lung samples and around 50 PBMC samples. Nonsynonymous mutation counts, determined by whole-exome sequencing of tumor tissue, were related to TCR repertoire features. More beta-chain than alpha-chain transcripts were consistently detected, likely reflecting higher beta-chain transcript abundance. Follow-up PBMC samples were sequenced whenever available, and the median time to follow-up was 2 to 3 years after resection. TCR alpha and beta repertoires were quantitatively compared across multiple tumor regions, matched nontumor lung and blood in non-small cell lung cancer. In the raw uncorrected reads, each unique combination of TCR and UMI appeared on average more than ten times.

CDR3 length: 14 amino acids, cysteine to phenylalanine. Only CDR3 DNA is held: 42 bases, read in frame from base 1. The germline V gene (reference sequence) sets CDR1 to DFQATT and CDR2 to SNEGSKA. A distance of 12 bases separates the germline ends of V and J, which lose 3 bases and 2 bases respectively. The paper's findings and limits, for the study overall: Only approximately 13 patients were included in comparisons of baseline and follow-up blood repertoires. Additional single-cell paired TCR alpha and beta sequencing was considered necessary to confirm, at a functional level, the hypothesis that regional TCRs recognize regional mutations. Ubiquitous expanded tumor TCRs showed up in blood more often at tumor resection than at routine follow-up.

The sequencing here drew on PBMCs, taken at follow-up. This sequence uses TRBV20-1 and TRBJ2-3; TRBD1 is a weak D gene call, 5 bases matching. This sequence was found in a female donor with early-stage non-small cell lung cancer. The CDR3 protein is CSARGQALTDTQYF. The sequenced DNA: TGCAGTGCTAGGGGGCAGGCGCTCACAGATACGCAGTATTTT.